One sample yielded the 3 T cell receptor beta chains listed below, sequenced in a study of T cells in Graves' hyperthyroidism and ophthalmopathy. RNA transcripts provided the source from which TCR beta CDR3 regions were amplified. RT-PCR in the first round (using the HTBI primer set) targeted the TCR CDR3. TCRdb redid the calling of the multiplex PCR reads with MiXCR, one entry per CDR3 protein. The data contain fewer than 450,000 distinct CDR3 sequences, approximately 18% of them singletons. Sequenced: blood. These receptors were collected from a woman aged 25 to 39 with Graves' hyperthyroidism that later progressed to Graves' ophthalmopathy.

There are many counts of this clonotype. The chain is built from TRBV7-8 and TRBJ2-1, with 10 nucleotides matching TRBD2. CDR1 and CDR2 from the germline V gene are SGHVS and FQNEAQ. Trimming cost V 3 bases and J 4 bases; bases outside gene matches: 6. The CDR3 contains 16 residues. DNA for the CDR3: TGTGCCAGCAGCTTGGAAGATAGCGGGGGGTACAATGAGCAGTTCTTC. It is translated as CASSLEDSGGYNEQFF.

This clonotype was observed a handful of times. The V call is TRBV2, the J call TRBJ2-7; 8 nucleotides line up with TRBD1. From germline, CDR1 is SNHLY and CDR2 FYNNEI. The CDR3 consists of 12 residues. V lost 10 bases to trimming and J lost 3 bases; unmatched junction nucleotides: 5. In nucleotides, the CDR3 is TGTGCCACCCGGACAGGGATCTACGAGCAGTACTTC. Amino acid sequence: CATRTGIYEQYF. The full variable domain, completed using reference TRBV2 and TRBJ2-7, is EPEVTQTPSHQVTQMGQEVILRCVPISNHLYFYWYRQILGQKVEFLVSFYNNEISEKSEIFDDQFSVERPDGSNFTLKIRSTKLEDSAMYFCATRTGIYEQYFGPGTRLTVT.

The CDR3 here is CASSFSREPQETQYF. The CDR3, as DNA: TGCGCCAGCAGCTTTTCCAGGGAACCGCAAGAGACCCAGTACTTC. The V gene is TRBV5-1, the J gene TRBJ2-5; D possibly corresponds to TRBD1 (5 bases). The CDR3 length is 15 residues. With 2 bases removed from V and 2 bases from J, the gap between germline ends came to 13 bases. Germline lookup yields CDR1 SGHRS and CDR2 YFSETQ.